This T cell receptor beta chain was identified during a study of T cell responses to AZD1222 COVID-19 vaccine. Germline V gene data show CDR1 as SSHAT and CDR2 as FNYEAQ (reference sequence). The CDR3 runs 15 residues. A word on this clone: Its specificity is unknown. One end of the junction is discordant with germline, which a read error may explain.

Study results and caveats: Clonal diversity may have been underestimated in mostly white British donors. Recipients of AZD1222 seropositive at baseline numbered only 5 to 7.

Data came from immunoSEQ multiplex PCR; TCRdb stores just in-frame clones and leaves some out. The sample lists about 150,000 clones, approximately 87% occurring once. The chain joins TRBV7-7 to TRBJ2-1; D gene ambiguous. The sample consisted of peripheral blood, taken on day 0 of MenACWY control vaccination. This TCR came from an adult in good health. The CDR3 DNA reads TGTGCTAGCAGCGTAGACTTGAGCTCCTACAATGAGCAGTTCTTC. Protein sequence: CASSVDLSSYNEQFF.